This T cell receptor beta chain appears in the sequencing data of a study of Graves' ophthalmopathy and Graves' hyperthyroidism. Notes on the study in general: With a specificity of roughly 72% and a sensitivity of about 69%, the model predicted ophthalmopathy progression.

This CDR3 contains 15 residues. V lost 6 bases and J 7 bases, leaving 21 bases between the germline ends. CDR1 SGHAT and CDR2 FQNNGV come from the germline V gene. This clonotype turned up a few times. What it binds is not known. Researchers took RNA transcripts and amplified TCR beta CDR3 regions from them. First-round RT-PCR used HTBI primers; second-round multiplex PCR followed. A single record per CDR3 protein comes from TCRdb applying MiXCR to the multiplex PCR reads. The sample has almost 750,000 distinct CDR3 sequences, roughly 40% seen once; the top ten hold 44%. Moderate-to-severe activity, with CAS ≥3, NOSPECS ≥4 and duration under 3 months, characterized the donors with ophthalmopathy. The study excluded patients with other autoimmune diseases, uncontrolled infections, pregnancy or lactation. It was on clinical symptoms, serum thyroxine, TRAb, thyroid ultrasound and orbital computed tomography that diagnosis relied.

The V gene is TRBV11-2, the J gene TRBJ1-1; D is unclear. Material: peripheral blood. This receptor was taken from an adult man with Graves' ophthalmopathy. Here the CDR3 DNA reads TGTGCCAGCAGTGCGACCTTCGATAGTACCTATGAAGCTTTCTTT. Protein sequence: CASSATFDSTYEAFF.